This TCR beta chain was captured by sequencing in a study of cytomegalovirus exposure and HLA in healthy donors. General study results and limits: The later analysis indicated that the majority of CMV-associated TCR beta chains appeared HLA-restricted.

The PCR used 60 Vbeta and 13 Jbeta primers. Profiled with immunoSEQ multiplex PCR; TCRdb holds only in-frame clones, not every one. The profile covers some 100,000 clones, with about 70% appearing a single time and about 2.1% taken by the ten largest. This clone came up a few times. Its antigen is undetermined. While unrecorded immune exposures were likely, the donors were nominally healthy when sampled. This sequence was found in a woman in her thirties or forties in good health and CMV-seronegative. The sample taken for sequencing was PBMCs.

The CDR3 is CASTYTGDSTDTQYF. CDR3 sequence (DNA): TGTGCCAGCACATACACAGGGGACAGCACAGATACGCAGTATTTT. V is TRBV25-1 and J is TRBJ2-3, with TRBD1 identical over 7 bases. V trimming: 7 bases; J trimming: 0 bases; junction bases outside the gene matches: 7. This CDR3 has 15 amino acids. Germline V CDR1 and CDR2: MGHDK, SYGVNS.